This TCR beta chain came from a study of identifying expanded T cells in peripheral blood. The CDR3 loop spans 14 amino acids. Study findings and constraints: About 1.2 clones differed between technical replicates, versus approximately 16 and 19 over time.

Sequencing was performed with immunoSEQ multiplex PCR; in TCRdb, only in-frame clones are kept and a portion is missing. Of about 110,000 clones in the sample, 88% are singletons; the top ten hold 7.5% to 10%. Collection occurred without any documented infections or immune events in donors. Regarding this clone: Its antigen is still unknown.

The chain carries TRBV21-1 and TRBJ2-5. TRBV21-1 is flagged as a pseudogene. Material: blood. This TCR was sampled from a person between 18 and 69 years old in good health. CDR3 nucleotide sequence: TGTGCCAGCCCCAGGGAGAATCAAGGGGAGACCCAGTACTTC. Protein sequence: CASPRENQGETQYF.